This T cell receptor beta chain appears in the sequencing data of a study of glioma-infiltrating T cells after dendritic cell vaccination. The table came from immunoSEQ multiplex PCR; TCRdb's copy has only in-frame clones and leaves some out. The top ten hold 2% to 2.5% of the sample, which has about 73,000 clones, over 75% seen once. Germline assignment: CDR1 MNHEY and CDR2 SVGAGI. CDR3 length: 15 residues. The ends lost 5 bases at V and 5 bases at J; junction bases unmatched: 10. The sequenced sample was blood, obtained before dendritic cell vaccination. The chain couples TRBV6-5 to TRBJ2-3; TRBD1 matches at 7 bases. The source of this sequence is a human donor with glioblastoma. The CDR3 sequence: CASSTRQGVGDTQYF. In DNA form, the CDR3 reads TGTGCCAGCAGTACCAGACAGGGAGTAGGAGATACGCAGTATTTT.